The 26 T cell receptor beta chains in this list originate from one sample, sequenced in a study of T-cell memory formation after mild COVID-19. One entry per CDR3 protein results from TCRdb running MiXCR on the 5' RACE reads. This table has roughly 28,000 distinct CDR3 sequences, around 12% appearing once. The sequenced sample consisted of PBMCs or a T cell subset sorted from them (not recorded which). These receptor sequences come from an adult woman who had mild COVID-19 (a few samples of this study predate the infection). Cell type and time point are not known.

This clonotype was observed a handful of times. The rearrangement joins TRBV14 to TRBJ2-3, with D perhaps TRBD1 (5 bases). The CDR3 consists of 19 residues. The ends were cut back, 3 bases at V and 5 bases at J, with 27 bases in the middle. Germline values: CDR1 SGHDN, CDR2 FVKESK. DNA of the CDR3: TGTGCCAGCAGCCAGTATCCTATGGCGAGTTTAGGGGCGAGAGATACGCAGTATTTT. Its translation: CASSQYPMASLGARDTQYF.

The chain carries TRBV12-3 or TRBV12-4 and TRBJ2-7; D is unclear. The CDR3 spans 15 residues. The V gene lost 6 bases and the J gene lost 2 bases, with 17 bases spanning the gap. This CDR3 reads CASSAGGRPPYEQYF. The CDR3 DNA reads TGTGCCAGCAGCGCCGGCGGCAGACCTCCCTACGAGCAGTACTTC.

The rearrangement uses TRBV12-3 or TRBV12-4 and TRBJ2-2; no definite D call. This CDR3 contains 15 residues. Trimming took 5 bases from V and 3 from J, leaving 13 bases between them. CDR3 region: CASSRRALDTGELFF. The CDR3 DNA sequence: TGTGCCAGCAGTCGCCGGGCCCTGGACACCGGGGAGCTGTTTTTT.

The sample holds many counts of this clonotype. V usage is TRBV6-6 and J usage is TRBJ2-6, with D possibly TRBD1 on 6 matching bases. This CDR3 spans 16 amino acids. V was pared by 7 bases and J by 1 base, with 14 bases between. Germline assignment: CDR1 MNHNY and CDR2 SVGAGI (reference sequence). This CDR3 is CASNGIQGSGANVLTF. The CDR3 bases are TGTGCCAGCAATGGAATTCAGGGGTCTGGGGCCAACGTCCTGACTTTC.

Concerning this clonotype itself: A single base separates this from a much larger clone, so it may be a read error. The rearrangement uses TRBV5-4 and TRBJ1-1, with 7 bases fitting TRBD1. CDR1 is SGHNT, CDR2 YYREEE, per germline (reference sequence). The CDR3 loop spans 14 amino acids. The CDR3 DNA follows: TGTACCAGCAGCGAGACAGGGTTGAACACTGAAGCTTTCTTT. This encodes CTSSETGLNTEAFF.

The sample holds many counts of this clonotype. The chain employs TRBV20-1 and TRBJ2-1; a weak D match, TRBD2 (5 bases). The V end lost 4 bases, the J end lost 3 bases, and 16 bases lay between the germline ends. Germline V lookup: CDR1 DFQATT, CDR2 SNEGSKA (reference sequence). This CDR3 region has 15 residues. In nucleotides, the CDR3 is TGCAGTGCTACCCCACCCCTCGGGGTCTACAATGAGCAGTTCTTC. It codes for CSATPPLGVYNEQFF.

This clonotype was picked up many times. The V gene is TRBV19, the J gene TRBJ2-1; tentative D call: TRBD1 (5 bases). Germline V gene sequence: CDR1 LNHDA, CDR2 SQIVND (reference sequence). CDR3 length: 13 residues. Trimming removed 3 bases from V and 12 bases from J, with 15 bases in between. The CDR3 region is CASSMPANRGQFF. Here the CDR3 DNA reads TGTGCCAGTAGTATGCCGGCCAATAGGGGGCAGTTCTTC.

This clonotype was observed at least ten times. The chain carries TRBV4-1 and TRBJ1-2, with a tentative D call TRBD1 (5 bases). Germline V gives CDR1 MGHRA, CDR2 YSYEKL. CDR3 size: 15 residues. The V and J ends lost 0 bases and 3 bases respectively, with 11 bases between them. The CDR3 DNA reads TGCGCCAGCAGCCAAGAGGGTCAGGGTCACTATGGCTACACCTTC. The encoded protein is CASSQEGQGHYGYTF.

This clonotype was observed at least ten times. This sequence joins TRBV4-3 and TRBJ2-2; TRBD2 is a possible D gene (6 bases). This CDR3 has 15 amino acids. Germline-derived CDR1 and CDR2 are LGHNA and YSLEER. V dropped 4 bases and J dropped 0 bases, with 9 bases sitting between them. Here the CDR3 DNA reads TGCGCCAGCAGCCGGGGGGAAACGAACACCGGGGAGCTGTTTTTT. Its translation: CASSRGETNTGELFF.

This clonotype was observed at least ten times. The chain couples TRBV11-3 to TRBJ2-7; D call uncertain. There are 11 residues in the CDR3. The V end was cut by 4 bases, the J end by 0 bases, with 1 base between. The germline CDR1 and CDR2 sequences are SGHNT and YENEEA. Written as DNA, the CDR3 is TGTGCCAGCAGCTACTCCTACGAGCAGTACTTC. Protein product: CASSYSYEQYF.

This clonotype was counted ten times or more. The rearrangement joins TRBV6-4 to TRBJ2-2; D gene ambiguous. V gave up 4 bases and J gave up 1 base, with 4 bases separating them. Germline CDR1 and CDR2: MRHNA and SNTAGT. The CDR3 contains 13 residues. This CDR3 is CASSAMNTGELFF. The CDR3, as DNA: TGTGCCAGCAGTGCCATGAACACCGGGGAGCTGTTTTTT.

The chain employs TRBV14 and TRBJ2-5; D gene uncertain. The CDR3 is made up of 12 amino acids. V lost 4 bases and J 4 bases, leaving 7 bases between the germline ends. The V gene's germline CDR1 is SGHDN and CDR2 FVKESK. The CDR3 protein is CASSLRGETQYF. In DNA form, the CDR3 reads TGTGCCAGCAGCCTTAGAGGAGAGACCCAGTACTTC.

The chain links TRBV6-5 to TRBJ2-4, with D possibly being TRBD2 (7 bases). Trimming removed 2 bases at V and 0 bases at J, with 14 bases between. Germline V gene data show CDR1 as MNHEY and CDR2 as SVGAGI. The CDR3 loop spans 17 amino acids. CDR3 residues: CASSYIGGGLAKNIQYF. Here the CDR3 DNA reads TGTGCCAGCAGTTACATCGGCGGGGGCCTAGCCAAAAACATTCAGTACTTC.

This clonotype was found many times. The genes are TRBV20-1 and TRBJ2-5; D uncertain. In germline, CDR1 is DFQATT, CDR2 SNEGSKA (reference sequence). Trimming shortened V by 1 base and J by 5 bases, and 14 bases separated the two germline ends. This CDR3 contains 14 residues. DNA of the CDR3: TGCAGTGCTAGAGGGCAGTCCCAAGGGGAGACCCAGTACTTC. Protein product: CSARGQSQGETQYF.

This clonotype was observed at least ten times. V is TRBV4-3 and J is TRBJ2-6; a weak D match, TRBD1 (5 bases). This CDR3 is 19 amino acids long. Trimming shortened V by 2 bases and J by 3 bases, and 20 bases separated the two germline ends. Germline V gene lookup returns CDR1 LGHNA and CDR2 YSLEER. The CDR3 loop reads CASSQNRGSRSFGANVLTF. In DNA, the CDR3 is TGCGCCAGCAGCCAAAATAGGGGCTCCCGCTCGTTTGGGGCCAACGTCCTGACTTTC.

This clonotype is classed as medium-sized. This rearrangement joins TRBV4-1 to TRBJ2-5; perhaps TRBD1 as D (5 bases). Germline-derived CDR1 and CDR2 are MGHRA and YSYEKL. The CDR3 spans 13 residues. Trimming removed 4 bases at V and 4 bases at J, with 10 bases between. DNA for the CDR3: TGCGCCAGCAGCCTGGGAAGGGGAGAGACCCAGTACTTC. Translation gives CASSLGRGETQYF.

Ten or more counts support this clonotype. The chain uses TRBV12-3 or TRBV12-4 and TRBJ2-7; 10 bases agree with TRBD2. The CDR3 totals 16 residues. V gave up 2 bases and J gave up 2 bases; unmatched junction bases: 6. The DNA of the CDR3 is TGTGCCAGCAGTTTACCCCTAGCGGGAGTAACCTACGAGCAGTACTTC. Residues: CASSLPLAGVTYEQYF.

This clonotype was detected many times. The V gene is TRBV10-3, the J gene TRBJ2-7; 9 nucleotides agree with TRBD1. Germline-derived CDR1 and CDR2 are ENHRY and SYGVKD. This CDR3 region has 15 residues. The trim removed 0 bases at V and 5 bases at J, leaving 5 bases unmatched. The chain's CDR3 is CAISESGTGHNEQYF. DNA of the CDR3: TGTGCCATCAGTGAGTCCGGGACAGGGCACAACGAGCAGTACTTC.

At least ten counts were recorded for this clonotype. V is TRBV7-8 and J is TRBJ2-3; tentative D call: TRBD2 (7 bases). Between the trimmed V and J ends, which lost 1 base and 4 bases, there was a span of 15 bases. This CDR3 is built from 16 residues. Germline V gene lookup returns CDR1 SGHVS and CDR2 FQNEAQ. The CDR3 bases are TGTGCCAGCAGCTTAGATGGGGGCGGGGGTGCAGATACGCAGTATTTT. Protein: CASSLDGGGGADTQYF.

This clonotype was seen repeatedly, ten times or more. This chain uses TRBV12-3 or TRBV12-4 with TRBJ1-1; no reliable D call. V dropped 4 bases and J dropped 4 bases, with 10 bases sitting between them. The CDR3 sequence is 13 residues long. For the CDR3, the DNA is TGTGCCAGCAGTTACCTGACCTCCACTGAAGCTTTCTTT. This encodes CASSYLTSTEAFF.

In this sample, this clonotype turned up many times. This chain connects TRBV5-1 to TRBJ1-2; D gene uncertain. Germline assignment: CDR1 SGHRS and CDR2 YFSETQ. V lost 0 bases, J lost 8 bases, and 11 bases lay in between. CDR3 length equals 13 residues. The CDR3: CASSLAPQSGYTF. In nucleotides, the CDR3 is TGCGCCAGCAGCTTGGCACCGCAGTCGGGCTACACCTTC.

Ten or more counts support this clonotype. The rearrangement uses TRBV20-1 and TRBJ2-1; TRBD2 matches at 8 bases. The CDR3 covers 18 residues. The V and J ends lost 1 base and 2 bases, in that order; junction bases with no gene match: 13. Germline assignment: CDR1 DFQATT and CDR2 SNEGSKA (reference sequence). CDR3 sequence: CSARGVGLAPITYNEQFF. Here the CDR3 DNA reads TGCAGTGCTAGAGGGGTTGGACTAGCCCCAATTACCTACAATGAGCAGTTCTTC.

There are many counts of this clonotype. CDR3 nucleotides: TGTGCCAGCACCCCAGGGCCCGGTCTCCAGTACTTC. Translation gives CASTPGPGLQYF. The gene calls are TRBV6-5 and TRBJ2-5, with a weak D call TRBD1 (5 bases). The CDR3 covers 12 residues. In germline, CDR1 is MNHEY, CDR2 SVGAGI. V lost 7 bases and J 10 bases, leaving 16 bases between the germline ends.

This clonotype was seen ten or more times. This chain's CDR3 is CASSLPGQFF. CDR3 nucleotides: TGTGCCAGCTCACTCCCGGGGCAGTTCTTC. The chain uses TRBV18 and TRBJ2-1; D not certain. V was trimmed by 4 bases and J by 12 bases, leaving 7 bases between them. The CDR3 has 10 residues. From germline, CDR1 is KGHSH and CDR2 LQKENI.

This chain joins TRBV7-9 and TRBJ1-1; D unresolved. There are 14 residues in the CDR3. Trimming stripped 2 bases from V and 1 base from J, with 8 bases between. From germline, CDR1 is SEHNR and CDR2 FQNEAQ (reference sequence). CDR3 DNA: TGTGCCAGCAGCTTAACAGCTACGAACACTGAAGCTTTCTTT. Translating gives CASSLTATNTEAFF.

This clonotype has just a few counts. The rearrangement uses TRBV5-8 and TRBJ2-5, with D hard to call. Germline V gives CDR1 SGHTS, CDR2 YDEGEE. CDR3 length: 17 residues. V shed 1 base and J shed 0 bases, with 16 bases lying between them. DNA of the CDR3: TGTGCCAGCAGCTTGAATCCTAACCCGAACTACCAAGAGACCCAGTACTTC. Its translation is CASSLNPNPNYQETQYF. Filled out from reference TRBV5-8 and TRBJ2-5, the complete variable domain reads EAGVTQSPTHLIKTRGQQATLRCSPISGHTSVYWYQQALGLGLQFLLWYDEGEERNRGNFPPRFSGRQFPNYSSELNVNALELEDSALYLCASSLNPNPNYQETQYFGPGTRLLVL.